This TCR beta chain was found in a study of cytomegalovirus exposure and HLA in healthy donors. Study as a whole: The use of the same platform for the 130 or so validation repertoires and the roughly 700 first-cohort repertoires was reported by a later analysis. Points from the study as a whole: The study listed roughly 160 cytomegalovirus-associated TCR beta chains. Cytomegalovirus status, reportedly, was diagnosed with high specificity and sensitivity by the classifier. Across donors, most TCRs were seen rarely, yet some public ones were widespread.

There are 14 residues in the CDR3. Trimming took off 0 bases at V and 0 bases at J, with 6 bases between the two ends. Germline-derived CDR1 and CDR2 are SGDLS and YYNGEE. Concerning this clone: Its antigen remains unknown.

Using immunoSEQ multiplex PCR, the repertoire was profiled, and TCRdb retains in-frame clones only, with some absent. This sample has about 98,000 clones; around 90% occur once, and the top ten carry roughly 3.9%. The V and J genes are TRBV9 and TRBJ1-1; D gene unclear. This TCR was sampled from a woman aged 30 to 39 in good health and CMV-seronegative. The specimen sequenced was PBMCs. CDR3 region: CASSVGPLNTEAFF. DNA for the CDR3: TGTGCCAGCAGCGTAGGTCCATTGAACACTGAAGCTTTCTTT.